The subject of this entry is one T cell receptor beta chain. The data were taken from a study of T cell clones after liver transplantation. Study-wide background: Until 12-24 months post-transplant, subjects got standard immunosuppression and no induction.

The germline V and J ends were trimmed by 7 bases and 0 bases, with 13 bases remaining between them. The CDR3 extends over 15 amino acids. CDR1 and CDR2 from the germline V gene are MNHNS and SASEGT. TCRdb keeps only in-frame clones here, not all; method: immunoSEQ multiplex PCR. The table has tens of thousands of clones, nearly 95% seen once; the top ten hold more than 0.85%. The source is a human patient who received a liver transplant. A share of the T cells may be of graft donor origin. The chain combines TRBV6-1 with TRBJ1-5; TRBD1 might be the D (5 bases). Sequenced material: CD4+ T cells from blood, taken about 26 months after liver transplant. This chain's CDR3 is CASTYGANSNQPQHF. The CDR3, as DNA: TGTGCCAGCACGTACGGGGCAAATAGCAATCAGCCCCAGCATTTT.